The 6 T cell receptor beta chains reported below all come from one sample, sequenced in a study of shared clonotypes between healthy human individuals. CD45RO-negative, CCR7-positively selected cells formed the naive CD8 fraction, excluding terminally differentiated effector memory CD45RA+ cells. TCRdb keeps only in-frame clones here, not all; method: immunoSEQ multiplex PCR. This sample has about 2 million clones; approximately 95% occur once, and the top ten carry roughly 1%. Sequencing was done on a sample of naive CD8+ T cells sorted from blood. These receptors came from a man between 18 and 29 years old in good health.

The sample holds one count of this clone. The rearrangement links TRBV5-5 to TRBJ2-5, with no clear D. Per the germline V gene, CDR1 is SGHKS and CDR2 is YYEKEE (reference sequence). Trimming removed 0 bases from V and 5 bases from J, with 11 bases in between. The CDR3 extends over 14 amino acids. The CDR3 DNA follows: TGTGCCAGCAGCTTGGTTTTATTACTGGAGACCCAGTACTTC. It encodes CASSLVLLLETQYF.

J is TRBJ1-1 and V is TRBV18, with D uncertain. V gave up 1 base and J gave up 1 base, with 4 bases separating them. The CDR3 consists of 13 residues. Looked up from germline, CDR1 is KGHSH and CDR2 is LQKENI. CDR3 nucleotide sequence: TGTGCCAGCTCACCACACCCGAACACTGAAGCTTTCTTT. Its translation is CASSPHPNTEAFF.

This clone was seen only once. The V and J genes are TRBV4-1 and TRBJ2-7; D gene uncertain. The germline CDR1 and CDR2 sequences are MGHRA and YSYEKL. The CDR3 has 15 residues. The germline V and J ends were trimmed by 0 bases and 3 bases, with 12 bases remaining between them. The CDR3 DNA follows: TGCGCCAGCAGCCAAGATGGGGTTGGGAACTACGAGCAGTACTTC. It translates to CASSQDGVGNYEQYF.

The chain joins TRBV7-9 to TRBJ2-2; 9 nucleotides agree with TRBD1. The CDR3 covers 19 residues. V lost 5 bases, J lost 4 bases, and 17 bases stayed unmatched. Germline values: CDR1 SEHNR, CDR2 FQNEAQ (reference sequence). The CDR3 DNA reads TGTGCCAGCAGCCGGAGTCCCGGGACAGGGCCTGGGGGCACCGGGGAGCTGTTTTTT. Its protein is CASSRSPGTGPGGTGELFF.

This chain connects TRBV30 to TRBJ2-7; D gene unclear. V lost 2 bases to trimming and J lost 1 base, with 9 bases between them. The CDR3 loop spans 13 amino acids. Germline V lookup: CDR1 GTSNPN, CDR2 SVGIG (reference sequence). The CDR3 protein is CAWSIHGSYEQYF. The DNA for the CDR3 is TGTGCCTGGAGTATTCACGGATCCTACGAGCAGTACTTC. The variable domain in full, with the rest retrieved from reference TRBV30 and TRBJ2-7, is SQTIHQWPATLVQPVGSPLSLECTVEGTSNPNLYWYRQAAGRGLQLLFYSVGIGQISSEVPQNLSASRPQDRQFILSSKKLLLSDSGFYLCAWSIHGSYEQYFGPGTRLTVT.

The V call is TRBV5-6, the J call TRBJ1-6; the D is unclear. The CDR3 spans 12 residues. Deletions cut 1 base from V and 7 bases from J, with 3 bases between. CDR1 is SGHDT and CDR2 is YYEEEE in the germline V gene. As DNA, the CDR3 is TGTGCCAGCAGCTTGACCAATTCACCCCTCCACTTT. Translated, it gives CASSLTNSPLHF.